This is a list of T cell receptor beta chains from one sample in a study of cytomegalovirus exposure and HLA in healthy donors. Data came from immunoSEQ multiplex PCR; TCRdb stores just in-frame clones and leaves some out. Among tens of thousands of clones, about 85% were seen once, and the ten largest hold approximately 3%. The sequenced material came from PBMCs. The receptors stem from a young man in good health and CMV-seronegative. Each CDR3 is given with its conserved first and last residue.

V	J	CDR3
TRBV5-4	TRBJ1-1	CASSFGGSRNTEAFF
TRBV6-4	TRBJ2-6	CASSDTGGAGANVLTF
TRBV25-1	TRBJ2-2	CASSDDRGRKDTGELFF
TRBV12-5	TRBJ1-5	CASARGGRPHLGVRNQPQHF
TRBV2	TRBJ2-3	CASSSSWTRTDTQYF
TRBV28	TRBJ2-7	CASRRDRGLYEQYF
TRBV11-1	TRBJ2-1	CASSLTWSRAYNEQFF
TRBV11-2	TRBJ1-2	CASSIPWRGSNGYTF
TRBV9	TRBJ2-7	CASSVGVAGEGEQYF
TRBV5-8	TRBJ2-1	CASRQMGTSGNEQFF
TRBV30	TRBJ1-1	CAWNRGVYTEAFF
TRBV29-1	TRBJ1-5	CSVEDGRGGNQPQHF
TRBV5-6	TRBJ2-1	CASSLVGTAHNEQFF
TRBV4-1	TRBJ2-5	CASSLGTSRLQETQYF
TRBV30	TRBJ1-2	CAWSVVFYGYTF
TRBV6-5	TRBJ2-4	CASSHPGQLNIQYF
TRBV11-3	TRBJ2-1	CASRKTGDEQFF
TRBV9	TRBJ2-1	CASNPGQGSYNEQFF
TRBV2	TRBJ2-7	CASRIAGTYEQYF
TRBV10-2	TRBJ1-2	CASGGQYYGYTF
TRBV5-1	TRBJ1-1	CASSLSGADTEAFF
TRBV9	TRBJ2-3	CASSVGTGVYTQYF
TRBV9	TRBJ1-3	CASSVVGGPGNTIYF
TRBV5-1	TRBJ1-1	CASSFSPGQLTEAFF
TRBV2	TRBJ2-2	CASTPRATNTGELFF
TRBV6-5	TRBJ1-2	CASTAGLNYGYTF
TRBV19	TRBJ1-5	CASGGFGNQPQHF
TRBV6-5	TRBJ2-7	CASSREAGAYEQYF
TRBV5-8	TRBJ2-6	CASSFRGAGANVLTF
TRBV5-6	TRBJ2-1	CASSLASYNEQFF
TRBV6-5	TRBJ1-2	CASSYGGTYGYTF
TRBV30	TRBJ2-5	CAWRGGGAQYF
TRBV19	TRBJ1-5	CASGWSTGSNQPQHF
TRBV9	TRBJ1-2	CASSVGRGHYGYTF
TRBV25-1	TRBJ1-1	CASRLGGTEAFF
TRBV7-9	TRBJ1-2	CASSFEGGEGAF
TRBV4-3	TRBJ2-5	CASSQGTGGRMETQYF
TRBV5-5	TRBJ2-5	CASSLVSETQYF
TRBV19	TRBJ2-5	CASSTSQDQETQYF
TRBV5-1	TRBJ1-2	CASALDTSNYGYTF
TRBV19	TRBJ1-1	CASSPSVNTEAFF
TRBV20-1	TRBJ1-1	CSARTEAKAFF
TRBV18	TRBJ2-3	CASSPPGRGSTDTQYF
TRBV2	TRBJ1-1	CASSEAPREAFF
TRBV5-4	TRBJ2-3	CASSLDGIGTFTDTQYF
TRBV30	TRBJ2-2	CAWSVGGVSGELFF